Here is one T cell receptor beta chain with its context. Antigen specificity is unknown. The data derive from a study of OX40 agonist ivuxolimab in advanced cancers. Study-level background: Participants, about 83% male, averaged roughly 60 years of age, ranging from roughly 23 to 80. Study outcomes and limitations: The study did not work out the antigen specificity of the expanded peripheral T cells. The study observed clonal expansion of CD4+ and CD8+ blood T cells by week 6 at 0.1 to 3.0 mg/kg. Researchers report that CD8+ T cells had, on average, more expanded clones than CD4+.

The CDR3 has 16 amino acids. The germline V gene has CDR1 MDHEN and CDR2 SYDVKM. The V segment lost 3 bases and the J segment 4 bases; nucleotides outside the gene matches: 9. Sequencing used immunoSEQ multiplex PCR; TCRdb keeps in-frame clones, though not all of them. The data show 50,000 to 55,000 clones, around 87% seen once. This TCR came from an adult with an advanced solid tumor such as melanoma, head and neck, liver or kidney cancer. The gene calls are TRBV28 and TRBJ1-5; 7 bases map to TRBD1. The sequencing used CD4+ or CD8+ T cells sorted from blood, collected in a trial of the OX40 agonist ivuxolimab. The CDR3 bases are TGTGCCAGCAGTTTGGGAGTACAGGGGAAAAATCAGCCCCAGCATTTT. It encodes CASSLGVQGKNQPQHF.